The following is a T cell receptor beta chain sequence with its context. The data derive from a study of blood T cell repertoires in COVID-19. The wider study: Samples came from the United States, Italy and Spain, spanning acute and convalescent COVID-19. Nucleic acid was either cDNA or gDNA, and it came from T cells, B-cell-depleted T cells, or PBMCs.

Per the original methods: The authors estimated nucleated cell counts from reference gene primer amplification. The protocol was immunoSEQ multiplex PCR, while the TCRdb copy is restricted to in-frame clones and leaves out a portion. From that table come the V and J calls and clone size; the DNA was used to work out D and trimming. The table shows about 280,000 clones, with over 75% occurring only once. This receptor was identified in a man younger than 35 with active or convalescent COVID-19. Sequenced material: peripheral blood.

The CDR3 protein is CASSLGPGLAAQETQYF. The CDR3 nucleotides read TGTGCCAGCAGCTTAGGTCCGGGACTAGCGGCACAAGAGACCCAGTACTTC. This rearrangement joins TRBV11-2 to TRBJ2-5, with 11 bases lining up with TRBD2. The CDR3 runs 17 residues. Germline CDR1 and CDR2: SGHAT and FQNNGV. With 1 base clipped from V and 2 bases from J, the junction kept 6 bases outside the gene matches.